This T cell receptor (beta chain) was captured by sequencing in a study of blood T cell repertoires in COVID-19. Methods used by the authors: Amplification of reference gene primers was used by the study to estimate nucleated cell counts. The protocol was immunoSEQ multiplex PCR, while the TCRdb copy is restricted to in-frame clones and leaves out a portion. That table furnishes V, J and clone size, whereas the DNA furnished D and trimming. The profile shows tens of thousands of clones, about 86% of them singletons. The V gene's germline CDR1 is SEHNR and CDR2 FQNEAQ (reference sequence). This CDR3 is built from 15 residues. The V end was cut by 5 bases, the J end by 5 bases, with 18 bases between.

The specimen sequenced was peripheral blood. V and J are TRBV7-9 and TRBJ2-5, with D possibly being TRBD2 (6 bases). The clonotype comes from a man in his sixties with acute or convalescent COVID-19. The CDR3 here is CASSTRAGRRETQYF. The CDR3 DNA follows: TGTGCCAGCAGCACCCGAGCGGGCCGGAGGGAGACCCAGTACTTC.